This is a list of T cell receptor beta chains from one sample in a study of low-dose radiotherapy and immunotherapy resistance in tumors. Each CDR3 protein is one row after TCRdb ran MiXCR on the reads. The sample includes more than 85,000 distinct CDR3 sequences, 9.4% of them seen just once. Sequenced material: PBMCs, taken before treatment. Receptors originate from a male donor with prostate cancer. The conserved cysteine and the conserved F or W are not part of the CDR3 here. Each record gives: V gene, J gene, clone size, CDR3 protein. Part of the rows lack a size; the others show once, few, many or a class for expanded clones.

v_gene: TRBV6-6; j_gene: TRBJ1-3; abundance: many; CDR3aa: ASSYSIPNDGNTIY
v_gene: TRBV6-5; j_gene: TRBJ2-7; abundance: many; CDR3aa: ASRASGTGYEQY
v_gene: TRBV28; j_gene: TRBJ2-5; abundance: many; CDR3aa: ASLKDKETQY
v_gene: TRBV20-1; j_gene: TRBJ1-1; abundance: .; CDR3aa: SARDRYSDAEAF
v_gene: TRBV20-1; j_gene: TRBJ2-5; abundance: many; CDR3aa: SARSGNQETQY
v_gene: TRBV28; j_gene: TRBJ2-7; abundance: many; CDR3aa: ASRQGSYEQY
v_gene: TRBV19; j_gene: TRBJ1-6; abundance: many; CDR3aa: ASAGSTGASPLH
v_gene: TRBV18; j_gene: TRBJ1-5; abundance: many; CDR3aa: ASSPAHGGIGNQPQH
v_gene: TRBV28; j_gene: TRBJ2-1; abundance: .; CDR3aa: ASSLMVRPHEQF
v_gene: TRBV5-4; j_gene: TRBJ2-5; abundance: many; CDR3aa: ASSLSPGGLVGTQY
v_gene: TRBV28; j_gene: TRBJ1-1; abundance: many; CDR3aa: ASSKGARGMNTEAF
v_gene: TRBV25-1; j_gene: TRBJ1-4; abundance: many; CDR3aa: ASSDPSTGYNEKLF
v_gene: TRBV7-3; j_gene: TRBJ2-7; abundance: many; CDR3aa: ASSSGTDGDEQY
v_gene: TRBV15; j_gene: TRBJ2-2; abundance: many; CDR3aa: ATSRDRGTANTGELF
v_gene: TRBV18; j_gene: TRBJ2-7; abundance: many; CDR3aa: ASSPQAHEQY
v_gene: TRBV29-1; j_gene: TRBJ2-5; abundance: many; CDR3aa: SVVGQKETQY
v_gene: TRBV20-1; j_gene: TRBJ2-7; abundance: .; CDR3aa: SAPLFGNEQY
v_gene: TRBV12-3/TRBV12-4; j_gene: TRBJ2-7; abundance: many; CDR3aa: ASSLGSTTYEQY
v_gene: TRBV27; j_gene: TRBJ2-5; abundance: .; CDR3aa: ASSFGSSGTETQY
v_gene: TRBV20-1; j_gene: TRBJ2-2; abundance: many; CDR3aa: SARLQLTGELF
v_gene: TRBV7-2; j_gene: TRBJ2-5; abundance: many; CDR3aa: ASSLASGVQETQY
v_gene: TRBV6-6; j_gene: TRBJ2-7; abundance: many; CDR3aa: ASSWGQGLYEQY